This TCR beta chain was identified in a study of cytomegalovirus exposure and HLA in healthy donors (dated by TCRdb to about 2017). Study-level background: According to a later analysis, the approximately 120 validation repertoires were produced on the same platform as the 666 repertoires of the first cohort. The study was designed to test whether signatures of past pathogen exposure could be identified by cataloging public T cell receptors. High-throughput TCR immunosequencing, statistical association of individual TCRs with disease status, and machine learning were combined to predict cytomegalovirus infection status. A separate validation cohort of roughly 130 different subjects was used in addition to the approximately 700-subject first cohort.

Study-wide conclusions, independent of this receptor: The authors suggested that the approach could potentially be generalized to other disease states and immunological phenotypes. The study listed approximately 150 TCR beta chains as associated with cytomegalovirus. A few of the identified cytomegalovirus-associated TCR beta chains were confirmed in vitro to be specific for cytomegalovirus antigens. All 120 or so repertoires were used to score co-occurrence in the validation cohort in a later analysis, because that analysis had no HLA typing for the cohort. Across donors, most TCR sequences were observed very rarely, whereas some public TCRs were present in many individuals. A later analysis found that TCRs clustered in the first cohort also tended to co-occur in the roughly 110 validation repertoires, with 90% to 95% of cluster scores above 0. In both the original and validation cohorts, the classifier was reported to diagnose cytomegalovirus status with high specificity and sensitivity.

The donors were included in the validation cohort of 120 subjects, a group kept apart from the approximately 690-subject first cohort. Library generation was performed with the immunoSEQ multiplex PCR assay. From the authors' description of their analysis: A statistical classification framework was built to diagnose cytomegalovirus status from the catalog of TCR beta chain sequences. This immuneACCESS table, as held by TCRdb, lists in-frame sequences with V and J called but not all clones. Of the missing ones, under half trace to an unresolved V gene in checked studies; the others have no known cause. The D gene and trimming were derived from the DNA, and the V and J assignments and clone size from that table. Recorded for this sample are some 48,000 clones; 94% of them occurred a single time. 6.5% to 9.5% of the sample comes from the top ten. The CDR3 runs 14 amino acids, cysteine and phenylalanine included. Only the CDR3 portion is preserved as DNA: 42 bases, with reading frame beginning at the first base. Based on the germline V gene, the CDR1 and CDR2 sequences are MDHEN and SYDVKM. V gives up 6 bases and J gives up 0 bases, and the segment between their germline ends measures 9 bases.

This clone has just one count. No cognate antigen has been identified for it. The sample holds no much larger clone one base away, and base qualities are not on file. The V and J genes are TRBV28 and TRBJ1-3; the D gene is not confidently resolved. The sequenced sample was PBMCs. This sequence originates from a woman younger than 35 in good health and CMV-seropositive. The bases read TGTGCCAGCAGAGACTGGAGCTCTGGAAACACCATATATTTT. Translated, this is CASRDWSSGNTIYF.